Shown below are 6 T cell receptor beta chains from a single sample sequenced in a study of PD-L1 blockade in urothelial cancer. Generated by immunoSEQ multiplex PCR, the TCRdb table keeps only in-frame clones and is missing some. Of roughly 56,000 clones in the sample, roughly 87% were seen once. The source was PBMCs, collected around atezolizumab (anti-PD-L1) treatment. These receptors all stem from a man aged 65-85 years with urothelial cancer.

This clone was recorded once. V is TRBV5-1 and J is TRBJ2-1; 10 nucleotides match TRBD2. This CDR3 is 17 amino acids long. CDR1 is SGHRS, CDR2 YFSETQ, per germline. After removal of 3 bases from V and 1 base from J, the junction contained 7 bases not matched to a gene. CDR3 DNA sequence: TGCGCCAGCAGCTCGGTAGCGGGAGGAGGATCCTACAATGAGCAGTTCTTC. Translation gives CASSSVAGGGSYNEQFF.

The CDR3 DNA sequence: TGTGCCAGCAGCTTCCTTAGGCTAGCGGGAGGGAGCTCCTACGAGCAGTACTTC. Its translation: CASSFLRLAGGSSYEQYF. The chain has TRBV11-2 and TRBJ2-7, with TRBD2 identical over 12 bases. Germline V gene lookup returns CDR1 SGHAT and CDR2 FQNNGV. V dropped 3 bases and J dropped 0; count of bases not matched to a gene: 9. This CDR3 has 18 residues. The variable domain in full, with the rest retrieved from reference TRBV11-2 and TRBJ2-7, is EAGVAQSPRYKIIEKRQSVAFWCNPISGHATLYWYQQILGQGPKLLIQFQNNGVVDDSQLPKDRFSAERLKGVDSTLKIQPAKLEDSAVYLCASSFLRLAGGSSYEQYFGPGTRLTVT.

The chain joins TRBV29-1 to TRBJ1-4; no reliable D call. Germline values: CDR1 SQVTM, CDR2 ANQGSEA. V shed 4 bases and J shed 6 bases, with 12 bases lying between them. The CDR3 extends over 13 amino acids. Here the CDR3 reads CSVGSATDEKLFF. CDR3 nucleotides: TGCAGCGTTGGAAGTGCTACGGATGAAAAACTGTTTTTT. Together with reference TRBV29-1 and TRBJ1-4, the CDR3 gives the full variable domain: SAVISQKPSRDICQRGTSLTIQCQVDSQVTMMFWYRQQPGQSLTLIATANQGSEATYESGFVIDKFPISRPNLTFSTLTVSNMSPEDSSIYLCSVGSATDEKLFFGSGTQLSVL.

This clone was detected only a few times. This sequence joins TRBV5-1 and TRBJ2-3; 7 nucleotides align to TRBD2. The CDR3 contains 14 residues. V trimming: 4 bases; J trimming: 2 bases; junction bases outside the gene matches: 4. Germline assignment: CDR1 SGHRS and CDR2 YFSETQ. CDR3 protein: CASSPGGNTDTQYF. The CDR3 DNA reads as TGCGCCAGCAGCCCCGGGGGGAACACAGATACGCAGTATTTT. Full variable domain (missing parts from reference TRBV5-1 and TRBJ2-3): KAGVTQTPRYLIKTRGQQVTLSCSPISGHRSVSWYQQTPGQGLQFLFEYFSETQRNKGNFPGRFSGRQFSNSRSEMNVSTLELGDSALYLCASSPGGNTDTQYFGPGTRLTVL.

The rearrangement links TRBV18 to TRBJ2-1, with 11 positions matching TRBD1. Looked up from germline, CDR1 is KGHSH and CDR2 is LQKENI. The CDR3 length is 14 residues. V shed 4 bases and J 10 bases; nucleotides not matched to a gene: 6. The CDR3 sequence is CASSLGQGADEQFF. The DNA of the CDR3 is TGTGCCAGCTCACTCGGACAGGGGGCCGACGAGCAGTTCTTC.

The chain carries TRBV6-5 and TRBJ2-7; TRBD2 matches at 12 bases. The germline CDR1 and CDR2 sequences are MNHEY and SVGAGI. The CDR3 spans 15 residues. Unmatched junction bases numbered 7, after V lost 5 bases and J lost 5 bases. The CDR3 nucleotides read TGTGCCAGCAGTCCGCTAGCGGGAGGGCCCAACGAGCAGTACTTC. Residues: CASSPLAGGPNEQYF.